This T cell receptor (beta chain) was documented in a study of T cells after posttransplantation cyclophosphamide. This clone was detected only a few times. Profiling relied on immunoSEQ multiplex PCR, and the TCRdb table lists in-frame clones only, not all of them. The table has about 12,000 clones, about 89% seen once; the top ten hold 3.6%. Germline trimming cut 8 bases from V and 6 bases from J; bases unmatched to any gene: 10. Looked up from germline, CDR1 is MNHNY and CDR2 is SVGAGI (reference sequence). This CDR3 contains 14 residues. Treatment was busulfan-fludarabine conditioning, a marrow graft, and cyclophosphamide on days +3 and +4.

J is TRBJ1-2 and V is TRBV6-6; 9 bases match TRBD1. The TCR was taken from a female patient between 25 and 45 years old who received an allogeneic stem cell transplant from an unrelated donor, was CMV-positive, and had no GVHD. Some T cells may be transferred from the graft donor. The material was PBMCs, obtained after allogeneic stem cell transplant with posttransplant cyclophosphamide. CDR3 sequence reads: CASGFYRDRDGYTF. The CDR3 DNA reads as TGTGCCAGCGGATTTTACCGGGACAGGGATGGCTACACCTTC.